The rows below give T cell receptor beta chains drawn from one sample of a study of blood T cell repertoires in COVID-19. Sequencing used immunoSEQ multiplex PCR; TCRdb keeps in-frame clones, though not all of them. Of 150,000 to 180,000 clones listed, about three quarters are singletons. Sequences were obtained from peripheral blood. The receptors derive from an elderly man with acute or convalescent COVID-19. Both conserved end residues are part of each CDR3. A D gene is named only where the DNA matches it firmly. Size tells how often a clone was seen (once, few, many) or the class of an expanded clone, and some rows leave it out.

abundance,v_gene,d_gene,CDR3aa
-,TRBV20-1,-,CSASFLEETQYF
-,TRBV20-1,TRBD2,CSASELGLAETQETQYF
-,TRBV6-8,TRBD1,CAGTGTGSNYGYTF
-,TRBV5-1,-,CASSPRLGATQYF
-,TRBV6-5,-,CASSYSSLHYGYTF
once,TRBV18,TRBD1,CASSPQGAFTEAFF
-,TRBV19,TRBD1,CASSRDRDEKLFF
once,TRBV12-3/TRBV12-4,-,CASTGGTDTQYF
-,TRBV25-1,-,CASSALQGYNSPLHF
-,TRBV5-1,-,CASSFFPGVQETQYF
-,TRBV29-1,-,CSGSREVGGELFF
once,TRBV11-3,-,CASSLDRAEGGYTF
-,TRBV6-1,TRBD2,CASSEGSGENTGELFF
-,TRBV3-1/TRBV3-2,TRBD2,CASSPKTGTSGGKTQYF
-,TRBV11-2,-,CASSLDIGGAFF